Given below is one TCR beta chain in context. Participant-given clinical history determined each cohort assignment. Libraries were prepared by immunoSEQ multiplex PCR; TCRdb keeps only in-frame clonotypes and omits some of them. This sample has more than 300,000 clones, with about 92% found just once. The CDR3 spans 14 residues. Germline loops: CDR1 MGHRA, CDR2 YSYEKL. With 2 bases clipped from V and 6 bases from J, the junction kept 4 bases outside the gene matches. This sample was included in a study of blood T cell repertoires in COVID-19. The chain recombines TRBV4-1 with TRBJ1-2; TRBD1 matches 9 bases. The receptor comes from a woman younger than 45 who had recovered from COVID-19. The sequencing input was PBMCs or T cells enriched from blood (not recorded which). The CDR3, as DNA: TGCGCCAGCAGCCAACCTGGGACAGGGCATGGCTACACCTTC. Its protein is CASSQPGTGHGYTF.